The 10 T cell receptor beta chains below come from one sample, sequenced in a study of blood T cell repertoires in COVID-19. TCRdb's table, derived via immunoSEQ multiplex PCR, lists solely in-frame clones and lacks some. The data show 490,000 or so clones, about nine tenths seen once. Source material: PBMCs or T cells enriched from blood (not recorded which). The origin of the receptors is a woman between 55 and 75 years old who had recovered from COVID-19.

V usage is TRBV6-2 or TRBV6-3 and J usage is TRBJ2-2; 10 nucleotides match TRBD2. The trim removed 2 bases at V and 3 bases at J, leaving 6 bases unmatched. The germline CDR1 and CDR2 sequences are MNHEY and SVGEGT. This CDR3 is 17 amino acids long. In DNA, the CDR3 is TGTGCCAGCAGTTACCCGCTAGCGGGGGCCTACACCGGGGAGCTGTTTTTT. It encodes CASSYPLAGAYTGELFF.

The rearrangement links TRBV30 to TRBJ2-5, with TRBD2 matching 7 bases. After removal of 3 bases from V and 4 bases from J, the junction contained 5 bases not matched to a gene. CDR1 GTSNPN and CDR2 SVGIG come from the germline V gene (reference sequence). CDR3 length: 13 amino acids. The CDR3 reads CAWRERGLETQYF. The CDR3, as DNA: TGTGCCTGGAGAGAGCGGGGCCTAGAGACCCAGTACTTC.

The V gene is TRBV3-1 (or the pseudogene TRBV3-2), the J gene TRBJ2-5, with 12 bases fitting TRBD2. With 3 bases clipped from V and 4 bases from J, the junction kept 3 bases outside the gene matches. In germline, CDR1 is LGHDT, CDR2 YNNKEL (reference sequence). CDR3 length: 15 amino acids. The CDR3 spells CASSHASGGGETQYF. The CDR3 region has the DNA TGTGCCAGCAGCCACGCTAGCGGGGGGGGAGAGACCCAGTACTTC.

The chain combines TRBV3-1 (or the pseudogene TRBV3-2) with TRBJ1-2; D call uncertain. Germline V gene data show CDR1 as LGHDT and CDR2 as YNNKEL (reference sequence). The CDR3 is 14 residues long. Trimming stripped 1 base from V and 5 bases from J, with 11 bases between. CDR3 loop: CASSQGGSGYGYTF. For the CDR3, the DNA is TGTGCCAGCAGCCAAGGCGGCAGTGGGTATGGCTACACCTTC.

A word on this clone: Sequence at one end of the junction differs from germline and may be a read error. The CDR3 reads CASSQVGIPGRAFF. The CDR3 nucleotides are TGTGCCAGCAGTCAGGTGGGAATCCCAGGGAGGGCATTCTTC. V usage is TRBV27 and J usage is TRBJ1-2; D may be TRBD1 (5 bases). CDR3 length equals 14 residues. The germline CDR1 and CDR2 sequences are MNHEY and SMNVEV (reference sequence).

The J gene is TRBJ2-6, the V gene TRBV15, with unresolved D. The CDR3 is 15 residues long. V gave up 1 base and J gave up 0 bases, with 4 bases separating them. Per germline, CDR1 LNHNV and CDR2 YYDKDF (reference sequence). The CDR3 coding sequence is TGTGCCACCAGCAGAGCTCGCTCTGGGGCCAACGTCCTGACTTTC. The encoded protein is CATSRARSGANVLTF.

Regarding this clone: Distinct nucleotide sequences in the sample also encode this CDR3. This chain connects TRBV7-9 to TRBJ1-2; TRBD1 aligns across 7 bases. V shed 6 bases, J shed 4 bases, and the junction held 5 bases outside the gene matches. This CDR3 is built from 13 residues. Looked up from germline, CDR1 is SEHNR and CDR2 is FQNEAQ (reference sequence). The CDR3 region is CASSRQGSYGYTF. The CDR3 DNA reads as TGTGCCAGCAGTCGACAGGGAAGCTATGGCTACACCTTC.

The chain has TRBV18 and TRBJ1-2; D ambiguous. The CDR3 consists of 13 residues. Germline CDR1 KGHSH, CDR2 LQKENI. V was cut by 2 bases and J by 8 bases, with 12 bases left in between. The CDR3 reads CASSPSGSGGYTF. In DNA, the CDR3 is TGTGCCAGCTCACCATCAGGCTCTGGAGGCTACACCTTC.

The rearrangement uses TRBV20-1 and TRBJ2-7; a weak D match, TRBD2 (5 bases). The CDR3 has 12 amino acids. Germline lookup yields CDR1 DFQATT and CDR2 SNEGSKA (reference sequence). Trimming stripped 3 bases from V and 5 bases from J, with 11 bases between. For the CDR3, the DNA is TGCAGTGCTAGTCCGGGGATCCACGAGCAGTACTTC. This gives the protein CSASPGIHEQYF.

The CDR3 region is CASSVAGGPYNEQFF. The DNA for the CDR3 is TGTGCCAGCAGTGTAGCGGGGGGGCCCTACAATGAGCAGTTCTTC. The chain recombines TRBV27 with TRBJ2-1; 11 bases align to TRBD2. The CDR3 has 15 amino acids. The ends lost 5 bases at V and 2 bases at J; junction bases unmatched: 2. Germline V gives CDR1 MNHEY, CDR2 SMNVEV (reference sequence).